This T cell receptor beta chain emerged from a study of beta chain features in type 1 diabetes. Germline lookup yields CDR1 SGHNT and CDR2 YYREEE (reference sequence). This CDR3 comprises 15 residues. With 0 bases clipped from V and 7 bases from J, the junction kept 5 bases outside the gene matches. What was sequenced were expressed TCRB transcripts, since all of the isolated RNA had been reverse transcribed. Libraries were prepared by immunoSEQ multiplex PCR; TCRdb keeps only in-frame clonotypes and omits some of them. The sample contains around 450,000 clones, about an eighth of which appear only once.

This chain uses TRBV5-4 with TRBJ2-4; 9 nucleotides match TRBD1. This sequence was found in a woman under 30 in good health. Source material: naive CD4+ T cells from blood. CDR3 sequence reads: CASSLGDRALNIQYF. Here the CDR3 DNA reads TGTGCCAGCAGCTTGGGGGACAGGGCATTGAACATTCAGTACTTC.